The entry below gives a single TCR beta chain sequence along with its context. The junction differs from germline at one of its ends, possibly a read error. CD8+ and CD4+ T cells taken from blood had their TCR beta sequenced. The CDR3 is 13 amino acids. Germline CDR1 and CDR2: DFQATT and SNEGSKA (reference sequence). This specimen comes from a study of CD8 T cells in Susac syndrome. Random hexamers were used to reverse transcribe roughly 0.5 to 1 ug of RNA. Coverage of TCR beta CDR3 amplification by immunoSEQ multiplex PCR extended to 54 Vbeta and 13 Jbeta. TCRdb re-called the immunoSEQ multiplex PCR reads through MiXCR, storing one row per CDR3 protein. This sample has some 150,000 distinct CDR3 sequences; roughly 95% occur once, and the top ten carry around 0.15%.

The rearrangement joins TRBV20-1 to TRBJ2-7; TRBD2 matches at 10 bases. The sequencing input was CD4+ T cells from PBMCs. This receptor was taken from a human donor with Susac syndrome. CDR3 amino acids: CSAIGQTGTSAFF. The DNA for the CDR3 is TGCAGTGCTATCGGACAGACCGGGACTAGCGCGTTCTTC.